This T cell receptor beta chain was recorded in a study of cytomegalovirus exposure and HLA in healthy donors. Whole-study findings and limits: Later analysis identified a missense DCLRE1C variant that was linked to TCR beta V- and J-gene trimming.

Regarding this clone: Its antigen is unidentified.

The PCR ran on 60 Vbeta and 13 Jbeta primers. Generated by immunoSEQ multiplex PCR, the TCRdb table keeps only in-frame clones and is missing some. This sample has fewer than 110,000 clones; 81% occur once, and the top ten carry approximately 2.1%. This clonotype originated in a man under 40 in good health and CMV-seronegative. The sample consisted of PBMCs.

Here the CDR3 DNA reads TGTGCCAGCAGCCTGACAGAGAACACTGAAGCTTTCTTT. It specifies CASSLTENTEAFF. This chain uses TRBV28 with TRBJ1-1; D is possibly TRBD1 (5 bases). CDR1 is MDHEN and CDR2 is SYDVKM in the germline V gene. This CDR3 has 13 residues. The ends were cut back, 6 bases at V and 1 base at J, with 9 bases in the middle.